This T cell receptor (beta chain) was captured by sequencing in a study of T cell responses to AZD1222 COVID-19 vaccine. The CDR3 extends over 15 amino acids. Germline trimming cut 4 bases from V and 5 bases from J; bases unmatched to any gene: 11. CDR1 LGHDT and CDR2 YNNKEL come from the germline V gene (reference sequence). The assay was immunoSEQ multiplex PCR, and TCRdb's table has in-frame clones only and misses some. The table has 95,000 to 100,000 clones, roughly 86% seen once. Study-level findings and limits: Clonal diversity was possibly underestimated, and white British individuals and females predominated among donors.

Note on this clone: Its antigen is not identified.

The source is an adult who received the AZD1222 COVID-19 vaccine. The source was peripheral blood, collected 28 days after the second AZD1222 dose. This rearrangement joins TRBV3-1 (or the pseudogene TRBV3-2) to TRBJ2-7, with 7 positions matching TRBD1. The CDR3 DNA reads as TGTGCCAGCAGCCCCCAGACAGGGACCCTCCACGAGCAGTACTTC. The encoded protein is CASSPQTGTLHEQYF.